The 18 T cell receptor beta chains below all came from one sample that was sequenced in a study of precursors of human CD4 cytotoxic T cells. Via MiXCR, TCRdb re-called the reads, giving one row per CDR3 protein. Of hundreds of distinct CDR3 sequences in the sample, about a sixth are singletons; the top ten hold 7.7%. The bulk UMI libraries came from four sorted CD4+ memory subsets, including IL-7R-high and IL-7R-negative TEMRA. Sample: memory CD4+ T cells from blood (PBMCs). These receptors all stem from a human donor in good health.

This rearrangement joins TRBV11-2 to TRBJ1-1; D is unresolved. This CDR3 contains 13 residues. V lost 5 bases and J 6 bases, leaving 13 bases between the germline ends. The germline gives CDR1 SGHAT, CDR2 FQNNGV. The CDR3 DNA reads TGTGCCAGCAGCCTTAGAGCTCAGTCTGAAGCTTTCTTT. Translated, it gives CASSLRAQSEAFF.

For the CDR3, the DNA is TGCAGTGCCGGGACTAGCGGGAGTGAGACCCAGTACTTC. This codes for CSAGTSGSETQYF. J is TRBJ2-5 and V is TRBV20-1, with 14 bases aligning to TRBD2. This CDR3 region has 13 residues. Germline lookup yields CDR1 DFQATT and CDR2 SNEGSKA (reference sequence). J gave up 5 bases and V 6 bases, and 2 bases lay outside the gene matches.

This clonotype has just a few counts. The chain has TRBV7-2 and TRBJ2-7, with D hard to call. The CDR3 is made up of 13 amino acids. The V gene's germline CDR1 is SGHTA and CDR2 FQGNSA. V dropped 5 bases and J dropped 1 base, with 9 bases sitting between them. The CDR3 is CASSGVASYEQYF. The CDR3 DNA reads TGTGCCAGCAGCGGAGTGGCGTCCTACGAGCAGTACTTC.

V is TRBV20-1 and J is TRBJ1-6, with TRBD1 as a possible D gene (5 bases). CDR1 and CDR2 from the germline V gene are DFQATT and SNEGSKA (reference sequence). Trimming cost V 3 bases and J 10 bases, with 13 bases left between them. The CDR3 sequence is 13 residues long. This chain's CDR3 is CSARIREVSPLHF. Here the CDR3 DNA reads TGCAGTGCTAGGATCAGGGAGGTGTCACCCCTCCACTTT.

This clonotype was seen a handful of times. The rearrangement uses TRBV19 and TRBJ2-4, with 7 bases that match TRBD1. The length of the CDR3 is 15 residues. V trimming: 6 bases; J trimming: 3 bases; junction bases outside the gene matches: 8. Germline V gene lookup returns CDR1 LNHDA and CDR2 SQIVND (reference sequence). The CDR3 loop is CASRPGQLFKNIQYF. CDR3 nucleotide sequence: TGTGCCAGTAGGCCGGGACAGTTATTCAAAAACATTCAGTACTTC.

The V and J genes are TRBV6-6 and TRBJ1-3; TRBD1 is a possible D gene (6 bases). Germline V gene lookup returns CDR1 MNHNY and CDR2 SVGAGI (reference sequence). Deletions cut 5 bases from V and 11 bases from J, with 13 bases between. CDR3 length: 12 residues. CDR3 region: CASSKTGNAIYF. DNA for the CDR3: TGTGCCAGCAGTAAAACAGGGAACGCCATATATTTT.

A remark on this clonotype: The germline gene is not matched at one end of the junction; a read error may be the cause. The chain links TRBV12-3 or TRBV12-4 to TRBJ1-3, with a possible D match to TRBD1 (5 bases). The CDR3 is 16 residues long. The CDR3 nucleotides read TGTGCCAGCAGGGGTGTACAGGCGACCTCTGGAAGCACCATATATTTT. Translating it yields CASRGVQATSGSTIYF.

This clonotype has just a few counts. The rearrangement joins TRBV19 to TRBJ2-7; 12 bases align to TRBD2. Germline V gene lookup returns CDR1 LNHDA and CDR2 SQIVND (reference sequence). V lost 4 bases and J lost 1; bases outside the gene matches: 5. There are 16 residues in the CDR3. This CDR3 reads CASSTRTSGKSYEQYF. The CDR3 DNA sequence: TGTGCCAGTAGTACCCGGACTAGCGGGAAATCCTACGAGCAGTACTTC.

This clonotype was detected only a few times. CDR3: CASTPTGAADTQYF. CDR3 nucleotides: TGTGCCAGCACCCCGACCGGGGCGGCAGATACGCAGTATTTT. The chain couples TRBV5-5 to TRBJ2-3; D may correspond to TRBD1 or TRBD2 (5 bases each). With 6 bases removed from V and 4 bases from J, the gap between germline ends came to 15 bases. In germline, CDR1 is SGHKS, CDR2 YYEKEE (reference sequence). The CDR3 covers 14 residues.

This clonotype was seen more than once but under ten times. This chain connects TRBV6-5 to TRBJ2-7; the D gene could be TRBD1 or TRBD2 (6 bases each). Looked up from germline, CDR1 is MNHEY and CDR2 is SVGAGI. V lost 6 bases and J 7 bases, leaving 19 bases between the germline ends. CDR3 size: 14 residues. CDR3 nucleotides: TGTGCCAGCAGCTCCGGCTTCCGGGGGCCGGAGCAGTACTTC. Translation gives CASSSGFRGPEQYF.

This clonotype was detected only a few times. The V gene is TRBV5-1, the J gene TRBJ2-2, with a tentative D call TRBD2 (6 bases). The germline CDR1 and CDR2 sequences are SGHRS and YFSETQ. V was clipped by 2 bases and J by 1 base, with 12 bases between them. The CDR3 extends over 16 amino acids. The CDR3 loop reads CASSFMSGLNTGELFF. For the CDR3, the DNA is TGCGCCAGCAGCTTCATGAGCGGGTTGAACACCGGGGAGCTGTTTTTT.

This clonotype turned up a few times. V and J are TRBV7-8 and TRBJ2-3; D unclear. V was cut by 8 bases and J by 2 bases, with 14 bases left in between. The CDR3 sequence is 14 residues long. CDR1 SGHVS and CDR2 FQNEAQ come from the germline V gene. The CDR3 sequence: CASDPRSDTDTQYF. The CDR3 coding sequence is TGTGCCAGCGACCCCCGTTCCGACACAGATACGCAGTATTTT.

This clonotype turned up a few times. The genes are TRBV6-5 and TRBJ2-5; D perhaps matches TRBD2 (5 bases). The V end lost 2 bases, the J end lost 5 bases, and 18 bases lay between the germline ends. CDR3 length: 16 amino acids. Per the germline V gene, CDR1 is MNHEY and CDR2 is SVGAGI. The CDR3 DNA sequence: TGTGCCAGCAGTTACAGAGCCATGCCTAGCCGCGAGACCCAGTACTTC. The encoded protein is CASSYRAMPSRETQYF.

This clonotype was observed a handful of times. The chain employs TRBV19 and TRBJ2-7; no clear D gene. Between the trimmed V and J ends, which lost 4 bases and 2 bases, there was a span of 15 bases. Germline CDR1 reads LNHDA; CDR2 reads SQIVND (reference sequence). The CDR3 runs 15 residues. The CDR3 spells CASSTLPDPTYEQYF. For the CDR3, the DNA is TGTGCCAGTAGTACCCTCCCGGACCCGACCTACGAGCAGTACTTC. The full variable domain, rest sourced from reference TRBV19 and TRBJ2-7, is DGGITQSPKYLFRKEGQNVTLSCEQNLNHDAMYWYRQDPGQGLRLIYYSQIVNDFQKGDIAEGYSVSREKKESFPLTVTSAQKNPTAFYLCASSTLPDPTYEQYFGPGTRLTVT.

The chain has TRBV20-1 and TRBJ2-7; 13 bases map to TRBD2. Germline CDR1 and CDR2: DFQATT and SNEGSKA (reference sequence). Unmatched junction bases numbered 8, after V lost 3 bases and J lost 3 bases. The CDR3 is 16 residues long. The CDR3 here is CSARELAGGPIYEQYF. The CDR3 nucleotides read TGCAGTGCTAGGGAACTAGCGGGAGGGCCAATCTACGAGCAGTACTTC.

This clonotype was detected a few times. The chain joins TRBV7-8 to TRBJ2-7; D not resolved. Looked up from germline, CDR1 is SGHVS and CDR2 is FQNEAQ. CDR3 length: 14 residues. Trimming removed 5 bases from V and 2 bases from J, with 13 bases in between. The CDR3 sequence is CASSLDGPAYEQYF. The CDR3 DNA is TGTGCCAGCAGCCTCGACGGCCCTGCCTACGAGCAGTACTTC. The variable domain in full, completed from reference TRBV7-8 and TRBJ2-7, reads GAGVSQSPRYKVAKRGQDVALRCDPISGHVSLFWYQQALGQGPEFLTYFQNEAQLDKSGLPSDRFFAERPEGSVSTLKIQRTQQEDSAVYLCASSLDGPAYEQYFGPGTRLTVT.

This rearrangement joins TRBV20-1 to TRBJ2-1; D possibly matches TRBD1 or TRBD2 (5 bases each). The CDR3 runs 15 residues. The germline gives CDR1 DFQATT, CDR2 SNEGSKA (reference sequence). Trimming shortened V by 2 bases and J by 9 bases, and 20 bases separated the two germline ends. The DNA for the CDR3 is TGCAGTGCTAGAAGGGGCGAGCACATGAGGGGTGAGCAGTTCTTC. This sequence encodes CSARRGEHMRGEQFF.

This clonotype was detected a few times. The chain combines TRBV5-1 with TRBJ2-2, with 8 bases aligning to TRBD1. This CDR3 spans 15 amino acids. Germline CDR1 reads SGHRS; CDR2 reads YFSETQ. Trimming removed 5 bases from V and 5 bases from J; junction bases left unmatched: 8. Here the CDR3 DNA reads TGCGCCAGCAGTCTGCCTACAGGGGGAACCGGGGAGCTGTTTTTT. The encoded protein is CASSLPTGGTGELFF. Full variable domain (outside the CDR3, taken from reference TRBV5-1 and TRBJ2-2): KAGVTQTPRYLIKTRGQQVTLSCSPISGHRSVSWYQQTPGQGLQFLFEYFSETQRNKGNFPGRFSGRQFSNSRSEMNVSTLELGDSALYLCASSLPTGGTGELFFGEGSRLTVL.